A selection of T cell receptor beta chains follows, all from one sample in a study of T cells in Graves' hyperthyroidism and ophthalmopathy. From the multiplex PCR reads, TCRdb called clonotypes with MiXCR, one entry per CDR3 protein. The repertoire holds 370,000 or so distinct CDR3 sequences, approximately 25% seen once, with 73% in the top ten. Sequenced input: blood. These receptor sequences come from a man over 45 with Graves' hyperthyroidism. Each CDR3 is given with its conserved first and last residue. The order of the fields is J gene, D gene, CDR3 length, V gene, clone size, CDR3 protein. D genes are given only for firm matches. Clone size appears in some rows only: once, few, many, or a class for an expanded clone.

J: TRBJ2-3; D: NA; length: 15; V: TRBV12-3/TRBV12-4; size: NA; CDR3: CASSSATKGRDTQYF
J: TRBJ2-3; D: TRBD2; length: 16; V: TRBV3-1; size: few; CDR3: CASSQGLAGGTDTQYF
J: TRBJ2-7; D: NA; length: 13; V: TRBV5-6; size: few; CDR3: CASSLPRTYEQYF
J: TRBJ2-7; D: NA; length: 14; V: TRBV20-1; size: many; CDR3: CSASRDTNDYEQYF
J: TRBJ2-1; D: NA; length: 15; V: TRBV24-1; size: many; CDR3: CATSDLKGTDNEQFF
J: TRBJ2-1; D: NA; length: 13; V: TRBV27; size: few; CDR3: CASSLRGAREQFF
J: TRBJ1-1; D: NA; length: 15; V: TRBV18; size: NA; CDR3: CASSLGRGQNTEAFF
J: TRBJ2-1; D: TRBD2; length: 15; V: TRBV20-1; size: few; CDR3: CSASGGLAGYNEQFF
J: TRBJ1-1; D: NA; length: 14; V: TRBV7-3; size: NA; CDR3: CASSLPGMNTEAFF
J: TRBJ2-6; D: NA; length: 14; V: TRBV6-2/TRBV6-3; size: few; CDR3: CASEFHSGANVLTF
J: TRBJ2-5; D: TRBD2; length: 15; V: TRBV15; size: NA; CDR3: CATSRAAGSRETQYF
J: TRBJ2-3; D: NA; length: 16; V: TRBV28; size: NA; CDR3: CASRGLGEGGTDTQYF
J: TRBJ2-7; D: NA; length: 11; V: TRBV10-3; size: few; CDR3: CAIQGGYEQYF
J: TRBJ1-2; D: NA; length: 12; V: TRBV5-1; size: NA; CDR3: CASSYQREGYTF
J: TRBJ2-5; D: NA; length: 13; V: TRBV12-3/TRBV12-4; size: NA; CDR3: CASSPGGLETQYF
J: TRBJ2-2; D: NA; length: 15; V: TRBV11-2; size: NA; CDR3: CASSFVAGNTGELFF
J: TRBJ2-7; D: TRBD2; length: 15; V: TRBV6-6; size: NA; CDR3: CASSYLSGRAYEQYF
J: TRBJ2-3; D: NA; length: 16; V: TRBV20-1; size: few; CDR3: CSASGELLSGTDTQYF
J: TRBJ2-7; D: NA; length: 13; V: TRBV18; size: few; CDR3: CASSNAWGYEQYF
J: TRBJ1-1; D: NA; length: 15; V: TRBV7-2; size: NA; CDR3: CASSLPPDPRSGAFF
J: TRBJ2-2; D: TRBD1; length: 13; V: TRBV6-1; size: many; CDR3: CASSNRGAGELFF
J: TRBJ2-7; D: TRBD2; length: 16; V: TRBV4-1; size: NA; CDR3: CASSQEGLAGYYEQYF
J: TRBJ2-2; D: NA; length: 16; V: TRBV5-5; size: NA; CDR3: CASSLGIAGNTGELFF
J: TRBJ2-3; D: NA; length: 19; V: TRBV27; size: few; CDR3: CASSLFLSGGSGFTDTQYF
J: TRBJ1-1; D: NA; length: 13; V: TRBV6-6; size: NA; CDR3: CASSYSGTPEAFF
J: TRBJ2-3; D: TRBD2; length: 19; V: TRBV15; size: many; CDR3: CATSRATSGRNSFTDTQYF
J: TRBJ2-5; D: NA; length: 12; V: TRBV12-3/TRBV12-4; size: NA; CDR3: CASSLSEETQYF
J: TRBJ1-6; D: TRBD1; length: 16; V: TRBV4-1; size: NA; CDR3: CASSRKGQGNDSPLHF
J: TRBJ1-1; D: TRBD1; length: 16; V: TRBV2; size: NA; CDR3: CASSEARTGHNTEAFF
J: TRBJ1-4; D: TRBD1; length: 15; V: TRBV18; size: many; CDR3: CASSKQGATNEKLFF
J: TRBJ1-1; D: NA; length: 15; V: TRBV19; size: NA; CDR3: CASSISPGAGTEAFF
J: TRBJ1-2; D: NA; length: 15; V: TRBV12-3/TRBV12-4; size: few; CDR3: CASSLGRGASYGYTF
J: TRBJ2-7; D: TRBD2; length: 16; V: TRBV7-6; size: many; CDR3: CASSLGGSGSHYEQYF
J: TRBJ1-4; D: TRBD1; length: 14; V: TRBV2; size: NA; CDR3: CASRESGGLGKLFF
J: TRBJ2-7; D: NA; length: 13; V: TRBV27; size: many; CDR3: CASKRTDFPEQYF
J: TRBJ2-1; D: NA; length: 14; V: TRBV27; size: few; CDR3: CASSPQDSYNEQFF
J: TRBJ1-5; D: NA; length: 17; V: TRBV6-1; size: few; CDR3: CASSEPPDTNSNQPQHF
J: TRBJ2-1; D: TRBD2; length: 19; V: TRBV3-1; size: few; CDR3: CASSQERGGLAERRDEQFF
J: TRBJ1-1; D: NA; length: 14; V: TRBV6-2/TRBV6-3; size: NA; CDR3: CASTNDSWITEAFF
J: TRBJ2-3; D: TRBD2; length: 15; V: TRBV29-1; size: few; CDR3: CSVSPSGSYTDTQYF
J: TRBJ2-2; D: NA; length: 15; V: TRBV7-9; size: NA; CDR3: CASSFAGHNTGELFF